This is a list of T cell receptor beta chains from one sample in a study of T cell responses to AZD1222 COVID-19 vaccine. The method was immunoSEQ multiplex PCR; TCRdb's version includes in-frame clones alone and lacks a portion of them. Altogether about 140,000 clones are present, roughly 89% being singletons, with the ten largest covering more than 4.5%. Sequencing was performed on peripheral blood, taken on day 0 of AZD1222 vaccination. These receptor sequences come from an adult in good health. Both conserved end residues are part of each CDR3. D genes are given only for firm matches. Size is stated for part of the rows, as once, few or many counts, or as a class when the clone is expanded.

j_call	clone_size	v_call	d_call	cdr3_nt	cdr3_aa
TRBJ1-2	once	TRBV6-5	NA	TGTGCCAGCAGTATGAGGCTTAGTGGCTACACCTTC	CASSMRLSGYTF
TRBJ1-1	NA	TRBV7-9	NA	TGTGCCAGCAGCTTTATGCAGGGGAACACTGAAGCTTTCTTT	CASSFMQGNTEAFF
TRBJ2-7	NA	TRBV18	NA	TGTGCCAGCTCACCGGCTGGCTCTACCTACGAGCAGTACTTC	CASSPAGSTYEQYF
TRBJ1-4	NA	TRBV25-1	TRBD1	TGTGCCACCAACGGTGGGACAGGCAATTCAGCACTGTTTTTT	CATNGGTGNSALFF
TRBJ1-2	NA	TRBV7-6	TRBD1	TGTGCCAGCAGCCCGAGCCCGACAGGGAGAATAGGCTACACCTTC	CASSPSPTGRIGYTF
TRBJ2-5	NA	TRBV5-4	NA	TGTGCCAGCAGCTTGGCCTCATTAGAGACCCAGTACTTC	CASSLASLETQYF
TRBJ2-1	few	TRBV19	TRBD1	TGTGCCAGTAGTACCTGGGACAGGGAATGGTACAATGAGCAGTTCTTC	CASSTWDREWYNEQFF
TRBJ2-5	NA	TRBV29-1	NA	TGCAGCGCTATCAGGGAATACGAGACCCAGTACTTC	CSAIREYETQYF
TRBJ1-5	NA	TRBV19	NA	TGTGCCAGTAGTGAGTCCCGGGCATCTGGCAATCAGCCCCAGCATTTT	CASSESRASGNQPQHF
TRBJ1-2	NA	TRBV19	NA	TGTGCCAGTAGTATAGATCTGACAGCCCTCTATGGCTACACCTTC	CASSIDLTALYGYTF
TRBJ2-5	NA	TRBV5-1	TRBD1	TGCGCCAGCAGCGCCGGGACAGCTCAAGAGACCCAGTACTTC	CASSAGTAQETQYF
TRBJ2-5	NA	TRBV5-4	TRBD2	TGTGCCAGCAGCCCAAGTCTAGCGGGAGGAGAGACCCAGTACTTC	CASSPSLAGGETQYF
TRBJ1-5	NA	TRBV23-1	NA	TGCGCCAGCAGTCATCAGGACCGGGACGGGCCCCAGCATTTT	CASSHQDRDGPQHF
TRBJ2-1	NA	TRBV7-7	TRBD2	TGTGCTAGCAGCTTAGAGGGAGGGCCCTCGTACAATGAGCAGTTCTTC	CASSLEGGPSYNEQFF
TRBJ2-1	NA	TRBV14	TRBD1	TGTGCCAGCAGCCAAGTTGGGACAGGGGCCTACAATGAGCAGTTCTTC	CASSQVGTGAYNEQFF
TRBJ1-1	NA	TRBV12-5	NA	TGTGCTAGTGGTTTGGTACTGTTGGGGGCGAAGAATACTGAAGCTTTCTTT	CASGLVLLGAKNTEAFF
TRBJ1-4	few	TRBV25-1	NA	TGTGCCAGCAGTGACCCAACCATTAATGAAAAACTGTTTTTT	CASSDPTINEKLFF
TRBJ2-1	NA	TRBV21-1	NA	TGTGCCAGCAGCAAAGGTCGGTGTTTGAGGGGCTCCTACAATGAGCAGTTCTTC	CASSKGRCLRGSYNEQFF
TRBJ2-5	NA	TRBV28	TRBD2	TGTGCCAGCAGTTTATGGGGCCTAGCGGGATTCCAAGAGACCCAGTACTTC	CASSLWGLAGFQETQYF
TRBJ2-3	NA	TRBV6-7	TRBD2	TGTGCCAGCAGTTTCCCCCGGGGGGGCGGTTTTGGTACGCAGTATTTT	CASSFPRGGGFGTQYF
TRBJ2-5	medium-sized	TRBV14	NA	TGTGCCAGCAGCCTCAAAGGAGGCCCCTGGGGGACCCAGTACTTC	CASSLKGGPWGTQYF
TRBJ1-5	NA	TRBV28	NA	TGTGCCAGCCAACGGGGCGTCTTTTATAGCAATCAGCCCCAGCATTTT	CASQRGVFYSNQPQHF
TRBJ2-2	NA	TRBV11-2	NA	TGTGCCAGCAGCTCCACACGGACCGGGGAGCTGTTTTTT	CASSSTRTGELFF
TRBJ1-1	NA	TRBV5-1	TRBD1	TGCGCCAGCAGCGGGACAGGTCGGAACACTGAAGCTTTCTTT	CASSGTGRNTEAFF